Below are 27 T cell receptor beta chains sequenced from a single sample in a study of T cells in Graves' hyperthyroidism and ophthalmopathy (dated by TCRdb to about 2019). The receptor library was made with multiplex PCR. TCRdb records Illumina HiSeq 2000 as the sequencer. TCR beta CDR3 regions were amplified from RNA transcripts. The first round of RT-PCR for the TCR CDR3 was performed with the HTBI primer set and the Qiagen OneStep RT-PCR kit. TCRdb's own reprocessing of the public reads used fastp at Q25 and MiXCR and kept productive beta chains. Entries are consolidated by CDR3 protein sequence, retaining the most common genes and DNA. This sample holds 300,000 to 450,000 distinct CDR3 sequences; more than 12% were observed only once. The ten largest account for roughly a fifth of the sample. Sample: blood. These receptors all stem from a woman in her 30s with Graves' ophthalmopathy.

This clonotype turned up a few times. The chain has TRBV5-8 and TRBJ1-6; D call uncertain. Germline CDR1 SGHTS, CDR2 YDEGEE. The V gene lost 4 bases and the J gene lost 1 base, with 15 bases spanning the gap. This CDR3 is built from 17 residues. This chain's CDR3 is CASSGTKAGSYNSPLHF. The CDR3 region has the DNA TGTGCCAGCAGCGGAACAAAGGCCGGTTCCTATAATTCACCCCTCCACTTT.

This clonotype was observed a few times. This chain links TRBV25-1 with TRBJ1-4; 10 positions match TRBD1. This CDR3 has 15 residues. The junction had 5 bases not matched to a gene; V was cut back by 3 bases and J by 7 bases. From germline, CDR1 is MGHDK and CDR2 SYGVNS. The CDR3 loop is CASSEGQGIVEKLFF. As DNA, the CDR3 is TGTGCCAGCAGTGAGGGACAGGGGATAGTTGAAAAACTGTTTTTT.

The table lists this clonotype with many counts. The chain couples TRBV27 to TRBJ2-1; TRBD1 is a possible D gene (6 bases). In germline, CDR1 is MNHEY, CDR2 SMNVEV (reference sequence). This CDR3 is 13 amino acids long. V was clipped by 4 bases and J by 8 bases, with 12 bases between them. CDR3 sequence reads: CASSYREIHEQFF. The CDR3 DNA is TGTGCCAGCAGTTACAGGGAAATCCATGAGCAGTTCTTC.

This clonotype was recorded at least ten times. The genes are TRBV15 and TRBJ1-5; D unclear. CDR3 length: 15 amino acids. CDR1 and CDR2 (germline): LNHNV, YYDKDF (reference sequence). Deletions cut 4 bases from V and 1 base from J, with 11 bases between. This CDR3 is CATSTSDRSNQPQHF. The CDR3 DNA reads TGTGCCACCAGCACCTCAGACCGAAGCAATCAGCCCCAGCATTTT.

This clonotype was recorded many times. V gene TRBV20-1 combines with J gene TRBJ1-1; D is perhaps TRBD1 (5 bases). The V end was cut by 0 bases, the J end by 2 bases, with 16 bases between. The length of the CDR3 is 16 residues. Germline-derived CDR1 and CDR2 are DFQATT and SNEGSKA (reference sequence). The DNA of the CDR3 is TGCAGTGCTAGAGATCCAAGGGCGGGGACCAACACTGAAGCTTTCTTT. It encodes CSARDPRAGTNTEAFF.

This clonotype was seen at least ten times. The chain recombines TRBV13 with TRBJ2-1, with 14 bases matching TRBD2. CDR1 is PRHDT, CDR2 FYEKMQ, per germline (reference sequence). V dropped 0 bases and J dropped 12; count of bases not matched to a gene: 7. The CDR3 is 16 amino acids. CDR3 protein: CASSLGTGLAGATQFF. The DNA of the CDR3 is TGTGCCAGCAGCTTAGGGACGGGACTAGCGGGGGCCACGCAGTTCTTC.

This clonotype was counted at least ten times. The chain carries TRBV11-2 and TRBJ1-3, with D perhaps matching TRBD1 (5 bases). V shed 1 base and J shed 4 bases, with 20 bases lying between them. Per the germline V gene, CDR1 is SGHAT and CDR2 is FQNNGV. The CDR3 runs to 18 residues. CDR3 loop: CASSLVYRGRLGGNTIYF. The CDR3 DNA reads as TGTGCCAGCAGCTTAGTCTACCGGGGACGTCTGGGGGGAAACACCATATATTTT.

This clonotype occurred a few times. The J gene is TRBJ2-7, the V gene TRBV15; possible D gene TRBD1, 5 bases. The CDR3 spans 14 residues. The germline gives CDR1 LNHNV, CDR2 YYDKDF (reference sequence). Trimming left V 5 bases short and J 4 bases short, with 15 bases between. CDR3 loop: CATSGDRTQYEQYF. In DNA form, the CDR3 reads TGTGCCACCAGCGGCGACAGAACTCAATACGAGCAGTACTTC.

There are many counts of this clonotype. The chain employs TRBV9 and TRBJ1-1; 11 bases are a match to TRBD1. This CDR3 spans 14 amino acids. V was pared by 4 bases and J by 4 bases, with 3 bases of the junction left unmatched. Germline assignment: CDR1 SGDLS and CDR2 YYNGEE. The CDR3: CASSTGTGGTEAFF. CDR3 in DNA: TGTGCCAGCAGCACCGGGACAGGGGGCACTGAAGCTTTCTTT.

This clonotype was detected ten times or more. The CDR3 reads CASSLDLNGGELFF. CDR3 bases: TGTGCCAGCAGCTTAGATCTTAATGGCGGGGAGCTGTTTTTT. The rearrangement links TRBV11-2 to TRBJ2-2; no clear D. The V end was cut by 0 bases, the J end by 7 bases, with 9 bases between. CDR1 is SGHAT and CDR2 is FQNNGV in the germline V gene. This CDR3 has 14 amino acids.

The chain uses TRBV28 and TRBJ2-7; TRBD1 aligns across 7 bases. The CDR3 extends over 15 amino acids. Germline V gene lookup returns CDR1 MDHEN and CDR2 SYDVKM. J lost 5 bases, V lost 5 bases, and 12 bases had no gene match. The CDR3 DNA follows: TGTGCCAGCAGTAAATTCGGGACAGTCGTCAACGAGCAGTACTTC. Amino acids: CASSKFGTVVNEQYF.

At least ten counts were recorded for this clonotype. This sequence joins TRBV20-1 and TRBJ2-1; no clear D. CDR1 and CDR2 from the germline V gene are DFQATT and SNEGSKA (reference sequence). The CDR3 loop spans 14 amino acids. V was pared by 5 bases and J by 2 bases, with 13 bases between. CDR3 in amino acids: CSAPNMATYNEQFF. DNA for the CDR3: TGCAGTGCTCCGAACATGGCCACCTACAATGAGCAGTTCTTC.

This clonotype was observed a few times. The chain has TRBV9 and TRBJ1-4, with TRBD1 identical over 10 bases. V lost 4 bases and J lost 5; bases outside the gene matches: 11. This CDR3 is built from 17 residues. Looked up from germline, CDR1 is SGDLS and CDR2 is YYNGEE. The CDR3 region is CASSPTRDRGRNEKLFF. The CDR3 nucleotides are TGTGCCAGCAGCCCCACTCGGGACAGGGGTCGGAATGAAAAACTGTTTTTT.

There are many counts of this clonotype. CDR3: CASSLGSASNYGYTF. The CDR3 coding sequence is TGTGCCAGCAGCTTGGGGTCAGCTTCTAACTATGGCTACACCTTC. The V call is TRBV5-6, the J call TRBJ1-2; D gene uncertain. The V and J ends lost 0 bases and 0 bases respectively, with 9 bases between them. CDR1 is SGHDT and CDR2 is YYEEEE in the germline V gene. This CDR3 has 15 residues.

This clonotype occurred a few times. This rearrangement joins TRBV7-9 to TRBJ2-2, with unresolved D. Germline V gene lookup returns CDR1 SEHNR and CDR2 FQNEAQ (reference sequence). The V end lost 3 bases, the J end lost 3 bases, and 5 bases lay between the germline ends. The CDR3 is made up of 13 amino acids. The CDR3 loop is CASSFLYTGELFF. The CDR3 coding sequence is TGTGCCAGCAGCTTCCTATACACCGGGGAGCTGTTTTTT. Looking up the rest from reference TRBV7-9 and TRBJ2-2 gives the full variable domain: DTGVSQNPRHKITKRGQNVTFRCDPISEHNRLYWYRQTLGQGPEFLTYFQNEAQLEKSRLLSDRFSAERPKGSFSTLEIQRTEQGDSAMYLCASSFLYTGELFFGEGSRLTVL.

This clonotype was recorded once. V is TRBV7-8 and J is TRBJ2-2; tentative D call: TRBD1 (5 bases). Germline CDR1 is SGHVS and CDR2 is FQNEAQ. With 1 base removed from V and 2 bases from J, the gap between germline ends came to 14 bases. The CDR3 length is 17 residues. The CDR3: CASSLVSAGINTGELFF. The CDR3 DNA is TGTGCCAGCAGCTTAGTTTCGGCAGGGATTAACACCGGGGAGCTGTTTTTT.

This clonotype occurred a few times. The V call is TRBV5-4, the J call TRBJ2-5; D may correspond to TRBD1 or TRBD2 (5 bases each). This CDR3 has 13 amino acids. The V gene lost 4 bases and the J gene lost 4 bases, with 11 bases spanning the gap. Germline loops: CDR1 SGHNT, CDR2 YYREEE (reference sequence). The CDR3 here is CASSPRGVETQYF. In DNA form, the CDR3 reads TGTGCCAGCAGCCCGAGAGGGGTAGAGACCCAGTACTTC.

This clonotype has a count of ten or more. The J gene is TRBJ2-3, the V gene TRBV9; possible D gene TRBD2, 6 bases. V lost 7 bases and J 0 bases, leaving 12 bases between the germline ends. Germline CDR1 is SGDLS and CDR2 is YYNGEE. There are 14 residues in the CDR3. In DNA, the CDR3 is TGTGCCAGCGGGGGGACGCATAGCACAGATACGCAGTATTTT. Its translation is CASGGTHSTDTQYF.

This sequence joins TRBV27 and TRBJ2-5; no reliable D call. V was pared by 4 bases and J by 3 bases, with 9 bases between. Germline V gives CDR1 MNHEY, CDR2 SMNVEV (reference sequence). This CDR3 is 13 amino acids long. CDR3: CASSSRAKETQYF. In DNA form, the CDR3 reads TGTGCCAGCAGTTCGCGAGCAAAAGAGACCCAGTACTTC.

The table lists this clonotype with many counts. The CDR3 loop is CASSHFARGQDYGYTF. The CDR3 bases are TGTGCCAGCAGCCATTTTGCACGGGGACAGGACTATGGCTACACCTTC. J is TRBJ1-2 and V is TRBV3-1; TRBD1 matches 8 bases. The CDR3 is made up of 16 amino acids. Germline V gene data show CDR1 as LGHDT and CDR2 as YNNKEL (reference sequence). V lost 3 bases, J lost 3 bases, and 9 bases stayed unmatched.

This clonotype came up many times. The chain links TRBV5-1 to TRBJ1-2; D not resolved. The V end was cut by 4 bases, the J end by 8 bases, with 15 bases between. The CDR3 totals 13 residues. Germline CDR1 reads SGHRS; CDR2 reads YFSETQ. The CDR3 here is CASSPTPPGGYTF. In DNA, the CDR3 is TGCGCCAGCAGCCCTACCCCGCCGGGGGGCTACACCTTC. The whole variable domain, remainder taken from reference TRBV5-1 and TRBJ1-2, is KAGVTQTPRYLIKTRGQQVTLSCSPISGHRSVSWYQQTPGQGLQFLFEYFSETQRNKGNFPGRFSGRQFSNSRSEMNVSTLELGDSALYLCASSPTPPGGYTFGSGTRLTVV.

This clonotype was observed at least ten times. The chain joins TRBV7-2 to TRBJ2-7; 9 bases match TRBD2. Trimming at V came to 0 bases and at J to 3 bases, leaving 6 bases not matched to a gene. The germline V gene encodes CDR1 SGHTA and CDR2 FQGNSA. The CDR3 is 16 residues long. The CDR3: CASSLAFSGGFYEQYF. DNA for the CDR3: TGTGCCAGCAGCTTAGCCTTTAGCGGGGGTTTCTACGAGCAGTACTTC. The whole variable domain, filled in from reference TRBV7-2 and TRBJ2-7, reads GAGVSQSPSNKVTEKGKDVELRCDPISGHTALYWYRQSLGQGLEFLIYFQGNSAPDKSGLPSDRFSAERTGGSVSTLTIQRTQQEDSAVYLCASSLAFSGGFYEQYFGPGTRLTVT.

Ten or more counts support this clonotype. V is TRBV15 and J is TRBJ1-6; no clear D. The CDR3 length is 20 residues. V was shortened by 4 bases and J by 0 bases, with 22 bases between the two germline ends. The germline V gene encodes CDR1 LNHNV and CDR2 YYDKDF (reference sequence). The CDR3 protein is CATSNRPDRIPSSYNSPLHF. The CDR3 DNA reads TGTGCCACCAGCAACCGGCCGGACCGTATTCCGAGCTCCTATAATTCACCCCTCCACTTT.

This clonotype was counted at least ten times. The chain combines TRBV2 with TRBJ2-7; a weak D match, TRBD1 (7 bases). From germline, CDR1 is SNHLY and CDR2 FYNNEI. Trimming removed 3 bases at V and 2 bases at J, with 8 bases between. The CDR3 is 13 residues long. The CDR3 protein is CASSDRGAYEQYF. The CDR3 DNA follows: TGTGCCAGCAGTGACAGGGGGGCCTACGAGCAGTACTTC.

This clonotype has a count of ten or more. V gene TRBV3-1 combines with J gene TRBJ1-1; 7 bases match TRBD1. The CDR3 extends over 16 amino acids. Germline loops: CDR1 LGHDT, CDR2 YNNKEL (reference sequence). After removal of 3 bases from V and 0 bases from J, the junction contained 7 bases not matched to a gene. The CDR3 DNA reads as TGTGCCAGCAGCCATACAGGGGCGTTTGTGAACACTGAAGCTTTCTTT. Translated, it gives CASSHTGAFVNTEAFF. Filled out from reference TRBV3-1 and TRBJ1-1, the complete variable domain reads DTAVSQTPKYLVTQMGNDKSIKCEQNLGHDTMYWYKQDSKKFLKIMFSYNNKELIINETVPNRFSPKSPDKAHLNLHINSLELGDSAVYFCASSHTGAFVNTEAFFGQGTRLTVV.

In this sample, this clonotype turned up many times. The CDR3 loop reads CASSYSLLAGAADTQYF. The DNA for the CDR3 is TGTGCCAGCAGTTACTCCCTTCTAGCGGGGGCTGCAGATACGCAGTATTTT. The rearrangement joins TRBV6-6 to TRBJ2-3; 10 positions match TRBD2. Germline V gives CDR1 MNHNY, CDR2 SVGAGI (reference sequence). CDR3 length: 17 amino acids. The V and J ends lost 0 bases and 4 bases, in that order; junction bases with no gene match: 7.

There are a few counts of this clonotype. J is TRBJ2-2 and V is TRBV7-9; 10 bases fit TRBD1. Germline values: CDR1 SEHNR, CDR2 FQNEAQ (reference sequence). The length of the CDR3 is 16 residues. The J segment lost 3 bases and the V segment lost 3 bases, leaving 4 bases of the junction unmatched. In nucleotides, the CDR3 is TGTGCCAGCAGCTTTTGGGGGACAGGGGACACCGGGGAGCTGTTTTTT. As protein: CASSFWGTGDTGELFF.